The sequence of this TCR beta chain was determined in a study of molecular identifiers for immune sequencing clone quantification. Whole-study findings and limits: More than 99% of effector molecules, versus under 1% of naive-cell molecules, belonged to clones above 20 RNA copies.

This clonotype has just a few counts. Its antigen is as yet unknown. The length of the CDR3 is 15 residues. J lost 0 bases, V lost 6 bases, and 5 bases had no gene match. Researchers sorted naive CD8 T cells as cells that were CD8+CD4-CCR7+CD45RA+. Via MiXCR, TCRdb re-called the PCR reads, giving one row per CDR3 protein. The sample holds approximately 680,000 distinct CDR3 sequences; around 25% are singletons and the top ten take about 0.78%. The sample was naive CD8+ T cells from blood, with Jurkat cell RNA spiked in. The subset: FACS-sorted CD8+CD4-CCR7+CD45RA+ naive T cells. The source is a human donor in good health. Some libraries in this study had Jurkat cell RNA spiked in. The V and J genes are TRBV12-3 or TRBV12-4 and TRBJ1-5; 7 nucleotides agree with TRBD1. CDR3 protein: CASRLGTDSNQPQHF. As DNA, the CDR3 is TGTGCCAGCAGACTCGGGACAGATAGCAATCAGCCCCAGCATTTT.